This TCR beta chain appears in the sequencing data of a study of blood T cell repertoires in COVID-19. Study as a whole: The analysed material was cDNA or gDNA that came from T cells, B-cell-depleted T cells, or PBMCs.

This CDR3 is built from 14 residues. The germline gives CDR1 SGHVS, CDR2 FQNEAQ. After removal of 5 bases from V and 10 bases from J, the junction contained 7 bases not matched to a gene. TCRdb keeps only in-frame clones here, not all; method: immunoSEQ multiplex PCR. Of approximately 120,000 clones listed, around four fifths are singletons. This TCR was sampled from a woman in her sixties with acute or convalescent COVID-19. The rearrangement links TRBV7-8 to TRBJ1-4; TRBD1 matches 10 bases. The sample consisted of peripheral blood. In DNA, the CDR3 is TGTGCCAGCAGCCGGGGACAGGGGTTTGGAAAACTGTTTTTT. The encoded protein is CASSRGQGFGKLFF.